The clone carrying this T cell receptor (beta chain) has at least ten counts. Its specificity is not known. Axillary draining lymph nodes of breast cancer patients supplied the node samples. The ends were cut back, 5 bases at V and 2 bases at J, with 10 bases in the middle. CDR3 length: 14 amino acids. The V gene's germline CDR1 is KGHDR and CDR2 SFDVKD. TCRdb reanalysed the multiplex PCR reads using MiXCR and keeps one entry per CDR3 protein. The sample yields more than 100,000 distinct CDR3 sequences, 20% to 25% seen once. The data were obtained in a study of breast tumors, draining lymph nodes, adjacent tissues. Study-wide points: Most tumor T cells seemingly derive from lymph node, then expand in tumor. Data only fit, rather than demonstrated, lymph node origin of most tumor T cells.

The chain links TRBV24-1 to TRBJ2-3; D is possibly TRBD1 or TRBD2 (5 bases each). The sample taken for sequencing was axillary lymph node tissue. The receptor was derived from a female donor with breast cancer. Some clones in this sample may be carry-over from other donors' samples. In DNA, the CDR3 is TGTGCCACCAGTGGAGGGGTGCCCACAGATACGCAGTATTTT. Its translation is CATSGGVPTDTQYF.